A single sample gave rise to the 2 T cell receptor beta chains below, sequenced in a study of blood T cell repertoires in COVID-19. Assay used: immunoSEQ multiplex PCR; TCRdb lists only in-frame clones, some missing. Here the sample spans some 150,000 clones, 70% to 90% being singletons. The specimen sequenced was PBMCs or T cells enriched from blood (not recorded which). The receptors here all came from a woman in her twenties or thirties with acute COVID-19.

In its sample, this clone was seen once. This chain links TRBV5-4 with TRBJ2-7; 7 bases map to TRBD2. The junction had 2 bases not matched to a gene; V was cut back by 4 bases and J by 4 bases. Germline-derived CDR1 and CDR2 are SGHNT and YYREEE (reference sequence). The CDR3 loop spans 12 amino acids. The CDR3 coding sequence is TGTGCCAGCAGCCCCGGGGGGTACGAGCAGTACTTC. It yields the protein CASSPGGYEQYF.

The CDR3: CASLRGAGTYEQYF. The CDR3 nucleotides are TGTGCCAGCTTGCGAGGGGCGGGGACCTACGAGCAGTACTTC. The chain combines TRBV18 with TRBJ2-7, with TRBD2 as a possible D gene (6 bases). V dropped 7 bases and J dropped 2 bases, with 15 bases sitting between them. This CDR3 has 14 residues. Germline CDR1 is KGHSH and CDR2 is LQKENI.